The table lists the clone carrying this TCR beta chain with many counts. Its specificity is unknown. This specimen belongs to a study of T-cell memory formation after mild COVID-19. Study-wide background: Largely, the TCR clusters proved donor specific.

TCRdb re-called the 5' RACE reads with MiXCR, one entry per CDR3 protein. The sample has roughly 450,000 distinct CDR3 sequences, more than 15% seen once. General observations from the study: The authors did not confirm SARS-CoV-2 specificity of second-wave clones peaking day 37. Researchers report contracting CD4+ clones mostly in CM and EM, with CD8+ clones in EMRA.

This CDR3 contains 14 residues. Germline V gives CDR1 SGHNT, CDR2 YYREEE (reference sequence). V lost 3 bases, J lost 2 bases, and 12 bases lay in between. This TCR came from a man younger than 35 who had mild COVID-19 (a few samples of this study predate the infection). Cell type and time point are not known. The sequencing input was PBMCs or a T cell subset sorted from them (not recorded which). The rearrangement links TRBV5-4 to TRBJ2-7; D may be TRBD1 (6 bases). The CDR3 region is CASSSMDRPYEQYF. The CDR3 DNA is TGTGCCAGCAGCTCGATGGACAGACCCTACGAGCAGTACTTC.